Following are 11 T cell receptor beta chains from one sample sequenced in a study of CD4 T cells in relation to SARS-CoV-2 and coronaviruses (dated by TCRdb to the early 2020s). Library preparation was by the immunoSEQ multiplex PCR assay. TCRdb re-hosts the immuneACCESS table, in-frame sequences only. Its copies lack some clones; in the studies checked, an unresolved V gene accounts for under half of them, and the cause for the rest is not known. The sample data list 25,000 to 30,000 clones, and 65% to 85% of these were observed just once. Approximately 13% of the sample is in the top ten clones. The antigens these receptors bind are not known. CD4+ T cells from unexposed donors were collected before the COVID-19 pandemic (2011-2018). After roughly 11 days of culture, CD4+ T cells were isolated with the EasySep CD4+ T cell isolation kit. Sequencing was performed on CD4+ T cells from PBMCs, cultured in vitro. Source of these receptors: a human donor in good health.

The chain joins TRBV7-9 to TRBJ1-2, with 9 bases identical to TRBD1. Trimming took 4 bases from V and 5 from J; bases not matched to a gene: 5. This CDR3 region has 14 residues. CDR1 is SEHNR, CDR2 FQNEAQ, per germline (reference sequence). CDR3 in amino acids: CASSSGTGKYGYTF. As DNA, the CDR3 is TGTGCCAGCAGCTCCGGGACAGGGAAGTATGGCTACACCTTC.

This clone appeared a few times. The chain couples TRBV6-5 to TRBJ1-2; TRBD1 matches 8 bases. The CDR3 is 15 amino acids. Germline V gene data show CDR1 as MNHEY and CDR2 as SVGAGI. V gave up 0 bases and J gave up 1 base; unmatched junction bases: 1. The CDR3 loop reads CASSYSQGVNYGYTF. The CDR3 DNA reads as TGTGCCAGCAGTTACTCACAGGGGGTTAACTATGGCTACACCTTC.

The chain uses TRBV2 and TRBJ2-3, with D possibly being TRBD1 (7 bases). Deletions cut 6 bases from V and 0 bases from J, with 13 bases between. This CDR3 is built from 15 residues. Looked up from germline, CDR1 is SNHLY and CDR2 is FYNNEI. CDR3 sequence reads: CASRGGQISTDTQYF. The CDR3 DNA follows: TGTGCCAGCAGGGGGGGACAGATTAGCACAGATACGCAGTATTTT.

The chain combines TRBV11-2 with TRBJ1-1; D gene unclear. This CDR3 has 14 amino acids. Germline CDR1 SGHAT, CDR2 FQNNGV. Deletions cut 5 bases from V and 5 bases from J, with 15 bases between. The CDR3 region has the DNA TGTGCCAGCAGCCTCTCGGACGTGAGGACTGAAGCTTTCTTT. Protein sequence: CASSLSDVRTEAFF.

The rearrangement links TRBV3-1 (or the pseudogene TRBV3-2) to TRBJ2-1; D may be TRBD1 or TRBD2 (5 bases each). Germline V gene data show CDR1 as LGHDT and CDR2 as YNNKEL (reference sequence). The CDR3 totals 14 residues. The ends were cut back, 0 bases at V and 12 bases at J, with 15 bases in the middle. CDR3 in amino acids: CASSQDVSERGQFF. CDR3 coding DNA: TGTGCCAGCAGCCAAGATGTTAGCGAGAGGGGGCAGTTCTTC.

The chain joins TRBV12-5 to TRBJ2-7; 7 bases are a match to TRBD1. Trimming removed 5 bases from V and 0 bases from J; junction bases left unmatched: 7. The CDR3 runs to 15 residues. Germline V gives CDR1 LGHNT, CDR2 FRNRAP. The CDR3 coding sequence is TGTGCTAGTGGTATACAGGGGACCGACTCCTACGAGCAGTACTTC. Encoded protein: CASGIQGTDSYEQYF.

The CDR3 spells CASSQRTGNTEAFF. CDR3 DNA: TGCGCCAGCAGCCAACGGACAGGGAACACTGAAGCTTTCTTT. The genes are TRBV4-1 and TRBJ1-1, with 7 bases lining up with TRBD1. The CDR3 contains 14 residues. Germline lookup yields CDR1 MGHRA and CDR2 YSYEKL. With V trimmed by 2 bases and J by 1 base, 1 base remained unmatched.

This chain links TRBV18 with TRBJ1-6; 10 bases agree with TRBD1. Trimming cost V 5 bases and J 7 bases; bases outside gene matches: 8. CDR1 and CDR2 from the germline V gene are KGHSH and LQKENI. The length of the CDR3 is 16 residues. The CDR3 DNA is TGTGCCAGCTCAGCCGGGACAGGGGTAGGGAATTCACCCCTCCACTTT. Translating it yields CASSAGTGVGNSPLHF.

The CDR3 nucleotides are TGTGCCAGCAGCATCAGGGTTGGGCAGCCCCAGCATTTT. This translates into CASSIRVGQPQHF. The chain is built from TRBV7-2 and TRBJ1-5; the D gene is possibly TRBD1 (5 bases). This CDR3 is built from 13 residues. Germline CDR1 reads SGHTA; CDR2 reads FQGNSA. V was shortened by 5 bases and J by 7 bases, with 12 bases between the two germline ends.

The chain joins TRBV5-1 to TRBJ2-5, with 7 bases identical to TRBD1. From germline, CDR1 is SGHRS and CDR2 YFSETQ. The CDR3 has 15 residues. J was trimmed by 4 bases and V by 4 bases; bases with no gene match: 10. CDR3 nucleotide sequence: TGCGCCAGCAGCCAGACAGGGCAGTGGGGAGAGACCCAGTACTTC. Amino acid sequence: CASSQTGQWGETQYF.

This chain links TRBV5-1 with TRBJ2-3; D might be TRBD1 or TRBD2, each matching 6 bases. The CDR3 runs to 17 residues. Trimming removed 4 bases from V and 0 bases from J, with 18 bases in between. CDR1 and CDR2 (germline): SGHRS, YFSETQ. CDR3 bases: TGCGCCAGCAGCACGGGGGCCCTCACTTCTAGCACAGATACGCAGTATTTT. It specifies CASSTGALTSSTDTQYF.